This T cell receptor beta chain was captured by sequencing in a study of cytomegalovirus exposure and HLA in healthy donors. Across the study: The roughly 120 million unique TCR beta sequences, from about 190 million T cells, were found by an earlier analysis. Study results and limitations: What a later analysis reportedly showed was that an Asian-associated ancestry cluster had fewer N-insertions than the approximately 670-donor mean.

This CDR3 is built from 12 residues. The germline V and J ends were trimmed by 4 bases and 5 bases, with 9 bases remaining between them. Germline CDR1 is SQVTM and CDR2 is ANQGSEA. Primers: 60 Vbeta forward and 13 Jbeta reverse. Sequencing used immunoSEQ multiplex PCR; TCRdb keeps in-frame clones, though not all of them. Of some 78,000 clones in the sample, 75% to 85% are singletons; the top ten hold around 32%. Everyone who donated was a healthy bone marrow donor. As regards this clone: Its matching antigen is unknown.

The sequencing input was PBMCs. The clonotype was recovered from a man aged 45-65 years in good health and CMV-seropositive. The V call is TRBV29-1, the J call TRBJ2-1, with D possibly being TRBD1 (6 bases). The CDR3 loop is CSVAQGHNEQFF. The CDR3 bases are TGCAGCGTTGCACAGGGCCACAATGAGCAGTTCTTC.